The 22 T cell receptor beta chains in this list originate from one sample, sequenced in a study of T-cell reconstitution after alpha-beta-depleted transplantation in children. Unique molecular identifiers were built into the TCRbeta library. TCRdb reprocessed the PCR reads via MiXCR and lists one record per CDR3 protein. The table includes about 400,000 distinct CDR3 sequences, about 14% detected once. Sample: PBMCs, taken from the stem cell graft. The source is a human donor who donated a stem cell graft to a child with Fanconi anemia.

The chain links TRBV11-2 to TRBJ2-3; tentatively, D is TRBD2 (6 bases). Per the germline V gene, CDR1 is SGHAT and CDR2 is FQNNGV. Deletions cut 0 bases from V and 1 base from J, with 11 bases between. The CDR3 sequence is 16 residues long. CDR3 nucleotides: TGTGCCAGCAGCTTAGAGATCCGCGGGGGCACAGATACGCAGTATTTT. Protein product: CASSLEIRGGTDTQYF.

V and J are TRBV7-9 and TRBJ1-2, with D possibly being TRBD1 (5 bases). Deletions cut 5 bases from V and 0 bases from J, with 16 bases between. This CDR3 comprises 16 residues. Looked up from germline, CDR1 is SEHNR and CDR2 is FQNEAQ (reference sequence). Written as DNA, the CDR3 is TGTGCCAGCAGCCCGAAGGGAGACAGTCCTAACTATGGCTACACCTTC. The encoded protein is CASSPKGDSPNYGYTF.

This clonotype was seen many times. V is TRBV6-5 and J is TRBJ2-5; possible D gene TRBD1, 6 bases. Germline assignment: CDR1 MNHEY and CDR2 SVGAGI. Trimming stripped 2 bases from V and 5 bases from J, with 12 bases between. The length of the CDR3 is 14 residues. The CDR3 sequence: CASSYLQGQETQYF. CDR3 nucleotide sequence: TGTGCCAGCAGTTACCTCCAGGGGCAGGAGACCCAGTACTTC.

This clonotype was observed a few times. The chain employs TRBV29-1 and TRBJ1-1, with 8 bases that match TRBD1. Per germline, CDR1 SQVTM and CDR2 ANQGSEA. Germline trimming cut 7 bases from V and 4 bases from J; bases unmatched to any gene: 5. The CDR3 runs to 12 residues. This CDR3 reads CSERTGPTEAFF. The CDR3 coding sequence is TGCAGCGAACGGACAGGGCCCACTGAAGCTTTCTTT.

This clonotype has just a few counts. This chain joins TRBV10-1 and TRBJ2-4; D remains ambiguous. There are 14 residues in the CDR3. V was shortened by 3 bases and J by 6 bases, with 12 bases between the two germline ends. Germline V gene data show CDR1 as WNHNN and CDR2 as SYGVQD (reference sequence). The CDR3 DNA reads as TGCGCCAGCAGTGATAAGAGTTGGGGAAACATTCAGTACTTC. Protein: CASSDKSWGNIQYF.

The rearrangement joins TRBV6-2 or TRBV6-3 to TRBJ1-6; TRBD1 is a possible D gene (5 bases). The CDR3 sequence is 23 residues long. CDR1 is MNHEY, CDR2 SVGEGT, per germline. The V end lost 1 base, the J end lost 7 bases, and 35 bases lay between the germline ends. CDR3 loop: CASSYFRRFPDGNRGVLNSPLHF. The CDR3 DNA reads TGTGCCAGCAGTTACTTCAGGCGGTTCCCCGACGGAAATCGGGGGGTTTTGAATTCACCCCTCCACTTT.

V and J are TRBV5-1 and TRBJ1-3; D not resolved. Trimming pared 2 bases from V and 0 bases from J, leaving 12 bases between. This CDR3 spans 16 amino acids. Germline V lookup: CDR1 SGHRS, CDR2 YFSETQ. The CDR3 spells CASSFASVFSGNTIYF. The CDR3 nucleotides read TGCGCCAGCAGCTTCGCGTCGGTCTTCTCTGGAAACACCATATATTTT.

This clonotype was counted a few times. DNA for the CDR3: TGTGCCAGTAGTATAGGGGCTGGCTACGAGCAGTACTTC. This sequence encodes CASSIGAGYEQYF. The V gene is TRBV19, the J gene TRBJ2-7; D not resolved. The CDR3 length is 13 residues. V lost 1 base and J lost 3, with 7 bases in between. Germline V CDR1 and CDR2: LNHDA, SQIVND (reference sequence).

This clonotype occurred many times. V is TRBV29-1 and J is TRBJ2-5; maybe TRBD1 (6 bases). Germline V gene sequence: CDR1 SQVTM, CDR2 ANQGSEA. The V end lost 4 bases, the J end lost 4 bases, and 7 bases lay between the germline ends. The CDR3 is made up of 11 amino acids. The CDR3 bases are TGCAGCGTTGCCAGGGGAGAGACCCAGTACTTC. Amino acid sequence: CSVARGETQYF.

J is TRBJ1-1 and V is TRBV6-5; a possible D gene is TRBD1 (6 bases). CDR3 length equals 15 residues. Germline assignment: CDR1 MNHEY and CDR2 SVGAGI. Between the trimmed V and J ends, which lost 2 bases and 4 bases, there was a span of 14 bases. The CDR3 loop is CASSYLTQGFTEAFF. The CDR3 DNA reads TGTGCCAGCAGTTACCTGACACAGGGATTCACTGAAGCTTTCTTT.

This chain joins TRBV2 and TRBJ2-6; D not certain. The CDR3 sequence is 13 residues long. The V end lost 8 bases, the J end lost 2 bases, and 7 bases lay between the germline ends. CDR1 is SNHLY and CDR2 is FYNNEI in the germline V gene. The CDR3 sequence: CASGETGANVLTF. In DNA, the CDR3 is TGTGCCAGCGGCGAAACTGGGGCCAACGTCCTGACTTTC.

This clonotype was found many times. CDR3 sequence: CASSSLAGAYEQYF. The CDR3 DNA sequence: TGTGCCAGCAGCTCTCTAGCGGGGGCCTACGAGCAGTACTTC. This rearrangement joins TRBV7-2 to TRBJ2-7, with 10 bases matching TRBD2. The J segment lost 2 bases and the V segment lost 4 bases, leaving 2 bases of the junction unmatched. CDR1 is SGHTA, CDR2 FQGNSA, per germline. There are 14 residues in the CDR3.

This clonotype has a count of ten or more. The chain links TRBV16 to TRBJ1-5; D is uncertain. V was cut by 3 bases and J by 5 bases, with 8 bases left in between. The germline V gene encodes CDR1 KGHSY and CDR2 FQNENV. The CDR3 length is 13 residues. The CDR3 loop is CASSQELYQPQHF. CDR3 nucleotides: TGTGCCAGCAGCCAGGAGTTGTATCAGCCCCAGCATTTT.

CDR3: CASSLTGFGEKLFF. The CDR3 nucleotides are TGTGCCAGCAGCTTGACAGGGTTCGGTGAAAAACTGTTTTTT. This chain joins TRBV5-6 and TRBJ1-4; D might be TRBD1 (6 bases). V was pared by 1 base and J by 7 bases, with 11 bases between. CDR3 length equals 14 residues. Germline V gene data show CDR1 as SGHDT and CDR2 as YYEEEE.

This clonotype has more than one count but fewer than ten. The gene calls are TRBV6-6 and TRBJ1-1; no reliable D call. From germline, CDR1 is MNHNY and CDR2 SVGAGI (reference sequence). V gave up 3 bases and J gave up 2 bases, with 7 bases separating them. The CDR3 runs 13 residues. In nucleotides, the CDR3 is TGTGCCAGCAGTTATACGGCTAACACTGAAGCTTTCTTT. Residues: CASSYTANTEAFF.

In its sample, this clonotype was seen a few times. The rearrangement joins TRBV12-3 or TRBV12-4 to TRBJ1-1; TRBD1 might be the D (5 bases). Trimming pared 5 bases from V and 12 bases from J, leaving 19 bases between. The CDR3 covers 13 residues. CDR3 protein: CASSPLGGKISFF. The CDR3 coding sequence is TGTGCCAGCAGTCCCCTCGGGGGGAAGATATCTTTCTTT.

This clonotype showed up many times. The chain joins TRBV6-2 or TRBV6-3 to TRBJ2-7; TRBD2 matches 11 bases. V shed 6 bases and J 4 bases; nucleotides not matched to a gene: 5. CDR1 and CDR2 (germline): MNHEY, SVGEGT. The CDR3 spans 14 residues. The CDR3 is CASRPLAGAYEQYF. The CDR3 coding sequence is TGTGCCAGCAGACCACTAGCGGGGGCTTACGAGCAGTACTTC.

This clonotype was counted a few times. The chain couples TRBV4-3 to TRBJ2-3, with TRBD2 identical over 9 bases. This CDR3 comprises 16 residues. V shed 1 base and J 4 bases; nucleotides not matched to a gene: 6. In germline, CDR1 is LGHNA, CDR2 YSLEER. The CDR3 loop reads CASSQGAGGQADTQYF. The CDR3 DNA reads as TGCGCCAGCAGCCAAGGGGCGGGGGGGCAAGCAGATACGCAGTATTTT.

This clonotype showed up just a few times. CDR3 sequence (DNA): TGTGCCAGCAGTAGGGAAAAAGGGACCTATGGCTACACCTTC. Its translation: CASSREKGTYGYTF. The chain recombines TRBV6-1 with TRBJ1-2; possible D gene TRBD1, 5 bases. CDR3 length: 14 residues. Trimming took 5 bases from V and 4 from J, leaving 14 bases between them. Germline V gives CDR1 MNHNS, CDR2 SASEGT.

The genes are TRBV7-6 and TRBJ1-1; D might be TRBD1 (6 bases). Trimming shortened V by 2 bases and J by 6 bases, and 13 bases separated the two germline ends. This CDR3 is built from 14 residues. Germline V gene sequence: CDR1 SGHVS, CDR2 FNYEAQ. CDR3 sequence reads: CASSLTAGVPEAFF. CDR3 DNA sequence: TGTGCCAGCAGCTTAACGGCAGGGGTACCTGAAGCTTTCTTT.

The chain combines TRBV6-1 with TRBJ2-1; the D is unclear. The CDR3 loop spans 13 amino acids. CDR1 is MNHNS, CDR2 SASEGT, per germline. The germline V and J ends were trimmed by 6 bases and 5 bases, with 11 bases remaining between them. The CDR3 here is CASSPQRNNEQFF. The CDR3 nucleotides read TGTGCCAGCAGCCCCCAAAGGAACAATGAGCAGTTCTTC.

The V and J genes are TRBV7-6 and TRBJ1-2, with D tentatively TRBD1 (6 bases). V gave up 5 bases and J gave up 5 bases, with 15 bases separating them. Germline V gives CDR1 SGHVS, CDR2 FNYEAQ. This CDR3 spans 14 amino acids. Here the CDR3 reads CASSPQAGAYGYTF. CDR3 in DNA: TGTGCCAGCAGCCCCCAGGCAGGGGCGTATGGCTACACCTTC.